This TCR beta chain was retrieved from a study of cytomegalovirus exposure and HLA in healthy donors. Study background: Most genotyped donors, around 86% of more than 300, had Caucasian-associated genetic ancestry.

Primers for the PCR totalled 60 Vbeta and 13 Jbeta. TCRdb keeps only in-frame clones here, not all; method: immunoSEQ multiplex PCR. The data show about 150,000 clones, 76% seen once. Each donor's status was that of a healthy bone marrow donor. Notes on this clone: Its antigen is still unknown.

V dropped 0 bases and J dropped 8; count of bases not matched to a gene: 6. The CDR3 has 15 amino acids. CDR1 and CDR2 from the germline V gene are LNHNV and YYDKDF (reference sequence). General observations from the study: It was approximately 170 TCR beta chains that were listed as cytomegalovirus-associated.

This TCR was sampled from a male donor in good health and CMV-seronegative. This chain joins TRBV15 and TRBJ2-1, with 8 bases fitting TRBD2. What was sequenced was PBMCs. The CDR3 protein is CATSRELRGVDEQFF. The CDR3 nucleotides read TGTGCCACCAGCAGAGAGTTGCGGGGGGTGGATGAGCAGTTCTTC.